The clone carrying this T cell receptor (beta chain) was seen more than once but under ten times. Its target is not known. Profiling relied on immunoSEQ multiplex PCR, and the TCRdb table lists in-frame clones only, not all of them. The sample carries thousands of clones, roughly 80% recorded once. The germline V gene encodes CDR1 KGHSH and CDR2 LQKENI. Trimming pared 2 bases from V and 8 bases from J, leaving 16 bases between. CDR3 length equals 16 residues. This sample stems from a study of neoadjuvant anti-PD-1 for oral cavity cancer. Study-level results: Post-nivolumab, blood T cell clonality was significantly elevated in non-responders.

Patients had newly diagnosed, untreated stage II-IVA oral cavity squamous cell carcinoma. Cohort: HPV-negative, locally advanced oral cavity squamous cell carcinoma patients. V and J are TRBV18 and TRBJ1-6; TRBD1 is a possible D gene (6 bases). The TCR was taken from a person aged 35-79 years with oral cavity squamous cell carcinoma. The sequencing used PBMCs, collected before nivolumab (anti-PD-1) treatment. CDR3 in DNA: TGTGCCAGCTCACCAAGGGGGGCTCCTGACTATTCACCCCTCCACTTT. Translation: CASSPRGAPDYSPLHF.